What follows are 20 T cell receptor beta chains derived from one specimen sequenced in a study of blood T cell repertoires in COVID-19. Assay used: immunoSEQ multiplex PCR; TCRdb lists only in-frame clones, some missing. The sample lists about 160,000 clones, 80% to 95% occurring once. Sequenced: peripheral blood. The receptors were gathered from a man younger than 45 with COVID-19, enrolled during active disease.

Judged by abundance, this clone is medium-sized. The rearrangement links TRBV30 to TRBJ1-6; 7 bases align to TRBD1. After removal of 3 bases from V and 7 bases from J, the junction contained 6 bases not matched to a gene. This CDR3 has 14 amino acids. Germline V gene data show CDR1 as GTSNPN and CDR2 as SVGIG (reference sequence). The CDR3 region has the DNA TGTGCCTGGAGCCTCGGGACAGTCAATTCACCCCTCCACTTT. It translates to CAWSLGTVNSPLHF.

The chain is built from TRBV7-6 and TRBJ2-7, with D maybe TRBD2 (5 bases). The V end lost 1 base, the J end lost 5 bases, and 21 bases lay between the germline ends. The CDR3 covers 17 residues. Germline CDR1 reads SGHVS; CDR2 reads FNYEAQ. The DNA of the CDR3 is TGTGCCAGCAGCTTAGGAGGAGGACTGTCCTATAAGGACGAGCAGTACTTC. Its protein product is CASSLGGGLSYKDEQYF.

This clone is a singleton in its sample. The chain recombines TRBV6-6 with TRBJ2-2, with D perhaps matching TRBD1 (5 bases). Germline values: CDR1 MNHNY, CDR2 SVGAGI (reference sequence). CDR3 length equals 14 residues. Trimming shortened V by 5 bases and J by 4 bases, and 11 bases separated the two germline ends. The CDR3 bases are TGTGCCAGCAGTCCCACAGGTTCCACCGGGGAGCTGTTTTTT. It yields the protein CASSPTGSTGELFF.

CDR3 region: CASSWTSGYEQYF. CDR3 nucleotides: TGTGCCAGCAGTTGGACTAGTGGCTACGAGCAGTACTTC. V usage is TRBV6-5 and J usage is TRBJ2-7, with TRBD2 matching 7 bases. The CDR3 length is 13 residues. Trimming took 4 bases from V and 3 from J; bases not matched to a gene: 3. Germline CDR1 is MNHEY and CDR2 is SVGAGI.

The V and J genes are TRBV29-1 and TRBJ2-1; 10 bases match TRBD2. Looked up from germline, CDR1 is SQVTM and CDR2 is ANQGSEA. There are 15 residues in the CDR3. V trimming: 2 bases; J trimming: 9 bases; junction bases outside the gene matches: 10. CDR3 sequence reads: CSVEMASGSHGEQFF. In nucleotides, the CDR3 is TGCAGCGTTGAAATGGCTAGCGGGAGTCATGGTGAGCAGTTCTTC.

Comment on this clone: One end of the junction fails to match germline, which may point to a read error. J is TRBJ2-2 and V is TRBV28, with 12 bases fitting TRBD1. CDR1 and CDR2 from the germline V gene are MDHEN and SYDVKM. CDR3 length: 18 residues. Here the CDR3 reads CASSTEPGQGAKTGELFF. The DNA for the CDR3 is TGTGCCAGCAGTACCGAACCGGGACAGGGGGCGAAGACCGGGGAGCTGTTTTTT. Filled out from reference TRBV28 and TRBJ2-2, the complete variable domain reads DVKVTQSSRYLVKRTGEKVFLECVQDMDHENMFWYRQDPGLGLRLIYFSYDVKMKEKGDIPEGYSVSREKKERFSLILESASTNQTSMYLCASSTEPGQGAKTGELFFGEGSRLTVL.

The J gene is TRBJ2-5, the V gene TRBV6-5; 9 bases fit TRBD2. Trimming took 3 bases from V and 1 from J; bases not matched to a gene: 3. The germline V gene encodes CDR1 MNHEY and CDR2 SVGAGI. The CDR3 extends over 15 amino acids. The DNA of the CDR3 is TGTGCCAGCAGTTATACTAGCGGGCCCCAAGAGACCCAGTACTTC. Translating it yields CASSYTSGPQETQYF.

DNA for the CDR3: TGTGCCAGCAGCTTAAGCGGTCTTCAGCCCCAGCATTTT. Protein sequence: CASSLSGLQPQHF. The rearrangement uses TRBV7-2 and TRBJ1-5, with D uncertain. This CDR3 contains 13 residues. V was cut by 2 bases and J by 6 bases, with 8 bases left in between. From germline, CDR1 is SGHTA and CDR2 FQGNSA.

V is TRBV9 and J is TRBJ2-5; D might be TRBD1 (5 bases). The CDR3 is 15 residues long. CDR1 is SGDLS, CDR2 YYNGEE, per germline. V lost 4 bases and J 5 bases, leaving 18 bases between the germline ends. The CDR3 nucleotides are TGTGCCAGCAGCCTTAGTCAGGGCGCAGGGGAGACCCAGTACTTC. It is translated as CASSLSQGAGETQYF.

This chain links TRBV28 with TRBJ1-4; TRBD1 is a possible D gene (5 bases). Trimming removed 6 bases from V and 10 bases from J, with 15 bases in between. The germline V gene encodes CDR1 MDHEN and CDR2 SYDVKM. CDR3 length: 13 amino acids. CDR3 amino acids: CASSPTDFRKLFF. The DNA of the CDR3 is TGTGCCAGCAGCCCGACAGATTTTAGAAAACTGTTTTTT.

The chain has TRBV7-7 and TRBJ1-1, with 10 positions matching TRBD1. CDR3 size: 18 residues. J lost 5 bases, V lost 3 bases, and 15 bases had no gene match. Germline assignment: CDR1 SSHAT and CDR2 FNYEAQ (reference sequence). The CDR3: CASSFRTQPGTGETEAFF. Here the CDR3 DNA reads TGTGCCAGCAGCTTCCGGACCCAGCCCGGGACAGGGGAGACTGAAGCTTTCTTT.

The table lists this clone with a few counts. The V call is TRBV6-2 or TRBV6-3, the J call TRBJ1-5; TRBD1 is a possible D gene (5 bases). Germline lookup yields CDR1 MNHEY and CDR2 SVGEGT. The CDR3 consists of 14 residues. The germline V and J ends were trimmed by 2 bases and 2 bases, with 7 bases remaining between them. The CDR3 bases are TGTGCCAGCAGTTACCGGGGGGGCAATCAGCCCCAGCATTTT. Protein product: CASSYRGGNQPQHF.

The chain joins TRBV6-6 to TRBJ1-2; D is uncertain. CDR3 length equals 15 residues. V was pared by 4 bases and J by 8 bases, with 20 bases between. Germline V CDR1 and CDR2: MNHNY, SVGAGI (reference sequence). In nucleotides, the CDR3 is TGTGCCAGCAGTTTTCTTCCGGGGTCCGCTGGAGGCTACACCTTC. It specifies CASSFLPGSAGGYTF.

The chain recombines TRBV2 with TRBJ1-5; 9 bases agree with TRBD1. V lost 4 bases, J lost 7 bases, and 5 bases stayed unmatched. The CDR3 extends over 14 amino acids. Germline-derived CDR1 and CDR2 are SNHLY and FYNNEI. CDR3 coding DNA: TGTGCCAGCAGTGTCACAGGGGGCGGACAGCCCCAGCATTTT. Encoded protein: CASSVTGGGQPQHF.

This sequence joins TRBV19 and TRBJ2-2; 8 bases fit TRBD1. J gave up 0 bases and V 6 bases, and 12 bases lay outside the gene matches. Germline CDR1 is LNHDA and CDR2 is SQIVND (reference sequence). This CDR3 comprises 18 residues. In nucleotides, the CDR3 is TGTGCCAGTAGCAGCTGGGGCAGGGGGCGATCGAACACCGGGGAGCTGTTTTTT. The encoded protein is CASSSWGRGRSNTGELFF.

This chain connects TRBV19 to TRBJ2-1; 8 bases line up with TRBD2. With 3 bases clipped from V and 0 bases from J, the junction kept 1 base outside the gene matches. CDR1 and CDR2 from the germline V gene are LNHDA and SQIVND (reference sequence). CDR3 length: 15 residues. CDR3 nucleotides: TGTGCCAGTAGTATGAGCGGGAGCTCCTACAATGAGCAGTTCTTC. Its protein product is CASSMSGSSYNEQFF.

This clone has more than one count but fewer than ten. The CDR3 here is CASVEGQGVTEAFF. CDR3 DNA sequence: TGTGCCAGTGTAGAGGGACAGGGGGTCACTGAAGCTTTCTTT. V usage is TRBV19 and J usage is TRBJ1-1, with TRBD1 identical over 11 bases. The germline V gene encodes CDR1 LNHDA and CDR2 SQIVND (reference sequence). V lost 8 bases and J lost 4; bases outside the gene matches: 6. This CDR3 comprises 14 residues. Complete variable domain (other parts from reference TRBV19 and TRBJ1-1): DGGITQSPKYLFRKEGQNVTLSCEQNLNHDAMYWYRQDPGQGLRLIYYSQIVNDFQKGDIAEGYSVSREKKESFPLTVTSAQKNPTAFYLCASVEGQGVTEAFFGQGTRLTVV.

V gene TRBV6-1 combines with J gene TRBJ1-1, with D perhaps TRBD1 (6 bases). The CDR3 totals 15 residues. The V and J ends lost 8 bases and 8 bases respectively, with 24 bases between them. Germline V lookup: CDR1 MNHNS, CDR2 SASEGT. As DNA, the CDR3 is TGTGCCAGCGTTCTACCGGGACAAGGTCCCTTAGAAGCTTTCTTT. Encoded protein: CASVLPGQGPLEAFF.

This chain connects TRBV7-2 to TRBJ1-2; maybe TRBD1 (5 bases). This CDR3 region has 14 residues. V lost 5 bases and J lost 4, with 14 bases in between. Germline values: CDR1 SGHTA, CDR2 FQGNSA. The CDR3 sequence is CASSIPGLIYGYTF. Here the CDR3 DNA reads TGTGCCAGCAGCATACCGGGACTGATCTATGGCTACACCTTC.

V gene TRBV6-5 combines with J gene TRBJ1-3; 9 bases are shared with TRBD1. Looked up from germline, CDR1 is MNHEY and CDR2 is SVGAGI. The trim removed 6 bases at V and 0 bases at J, leaving 0 bases unmatched. This CDR3 is built from 14 residues. CDR3 sequence: CASRTGGSGNTIYF. DNA for the CDR3: TGTGCCAGCAGGACAGGGGGCTCTGGAAACACCATATATTTT.